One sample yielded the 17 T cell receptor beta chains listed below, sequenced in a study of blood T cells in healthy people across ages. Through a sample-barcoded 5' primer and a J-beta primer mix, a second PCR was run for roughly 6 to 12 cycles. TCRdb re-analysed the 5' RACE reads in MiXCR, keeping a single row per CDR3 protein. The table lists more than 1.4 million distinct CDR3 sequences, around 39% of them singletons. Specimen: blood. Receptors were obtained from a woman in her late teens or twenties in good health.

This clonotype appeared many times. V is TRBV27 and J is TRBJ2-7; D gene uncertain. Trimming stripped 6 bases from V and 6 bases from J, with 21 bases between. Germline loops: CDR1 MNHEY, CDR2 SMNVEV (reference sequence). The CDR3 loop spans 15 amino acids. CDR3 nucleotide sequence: TGTGCCAGCAGCACTGGGTTGGCAGGTATGAGCGAGCAGTACTTC. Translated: CASSTGLAGMSEQYF.

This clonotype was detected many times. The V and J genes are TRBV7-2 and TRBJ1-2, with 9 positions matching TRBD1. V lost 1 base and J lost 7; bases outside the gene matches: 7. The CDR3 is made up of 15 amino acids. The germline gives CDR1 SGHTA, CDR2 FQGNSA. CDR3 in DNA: TGTGCCAGCAGCTTAGTTGGGGGACAGGGCTTTGGCTACACCTTC. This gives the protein CASSLVGGQGFGYTF.

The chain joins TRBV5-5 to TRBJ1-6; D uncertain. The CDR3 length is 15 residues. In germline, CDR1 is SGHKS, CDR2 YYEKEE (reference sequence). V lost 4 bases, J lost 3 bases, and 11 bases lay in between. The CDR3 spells CASSNAGYYNSPLHF. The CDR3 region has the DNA TGTGCCAGCAGCAATGCTGGCTACTATAATTCACCCCTCCACTTT.

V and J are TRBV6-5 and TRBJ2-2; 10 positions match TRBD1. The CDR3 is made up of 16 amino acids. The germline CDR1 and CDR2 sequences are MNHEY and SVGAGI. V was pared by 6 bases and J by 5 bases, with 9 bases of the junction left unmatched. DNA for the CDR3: TGTGCCAGCAGGACCTCTGACAGGGGGCGAACCGGGGAGCTGTTTTTT. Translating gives CASRTSDRGRTGELFF.

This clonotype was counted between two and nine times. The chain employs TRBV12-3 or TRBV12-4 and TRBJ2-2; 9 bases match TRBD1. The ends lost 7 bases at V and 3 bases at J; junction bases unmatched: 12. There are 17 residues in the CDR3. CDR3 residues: CASIHRPGQGYTGELFF. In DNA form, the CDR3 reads TGTGCCAGCATCCACAGACCGGGACAGGGATACACCGGGGAGCTGTTTTTT.

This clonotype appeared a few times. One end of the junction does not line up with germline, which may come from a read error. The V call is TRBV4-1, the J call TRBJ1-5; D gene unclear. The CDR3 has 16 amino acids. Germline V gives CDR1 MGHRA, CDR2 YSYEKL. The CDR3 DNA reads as TGCGCCAGCATCCAAGACCCGACGGCCGGCAATCAGCCCCAGCATTTT. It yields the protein CASIQDPTAGNQPQHF.

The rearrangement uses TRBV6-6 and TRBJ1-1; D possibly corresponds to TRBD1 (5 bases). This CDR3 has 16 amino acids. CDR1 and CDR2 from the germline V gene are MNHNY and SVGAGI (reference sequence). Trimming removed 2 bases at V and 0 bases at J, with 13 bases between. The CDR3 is CASSYPGTRMNTEAFF. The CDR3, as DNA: TGTGCCAGCAGTTACCCAGGGACGCGGATGAACACTGAAGCTTTCTTT.

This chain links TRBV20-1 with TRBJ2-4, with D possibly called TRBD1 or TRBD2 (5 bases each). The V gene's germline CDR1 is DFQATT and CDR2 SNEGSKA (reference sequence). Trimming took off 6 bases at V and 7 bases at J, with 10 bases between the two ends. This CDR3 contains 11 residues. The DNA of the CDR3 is TGCAGTGCCGAGAGGGGTAACATTCAGTACTTC. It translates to CSAERGNIQYF.

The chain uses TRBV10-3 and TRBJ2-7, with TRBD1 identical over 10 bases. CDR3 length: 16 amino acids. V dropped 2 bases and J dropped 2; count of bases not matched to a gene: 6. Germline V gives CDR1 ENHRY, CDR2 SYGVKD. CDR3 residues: CAISELTGTGAYEQYF. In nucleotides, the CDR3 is TGTGCCATCAGTGAGCTCACCGGGACAGGGGCCTACGAGCAGTACTTC.

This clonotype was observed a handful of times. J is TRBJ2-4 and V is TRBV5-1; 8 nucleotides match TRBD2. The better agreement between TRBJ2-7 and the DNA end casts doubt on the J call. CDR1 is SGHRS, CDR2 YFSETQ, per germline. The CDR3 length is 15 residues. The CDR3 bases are TGCGCCAGCAGCTTAAGGACTAGCCCTTCCTACGAGCAGTACTTC. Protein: CASSLRTSPSYEQYF.

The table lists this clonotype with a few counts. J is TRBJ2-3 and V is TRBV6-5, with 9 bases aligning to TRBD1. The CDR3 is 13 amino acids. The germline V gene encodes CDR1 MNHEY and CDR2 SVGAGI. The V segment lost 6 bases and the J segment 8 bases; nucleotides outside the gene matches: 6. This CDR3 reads CASSRTGGSTQYF. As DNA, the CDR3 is TGTGCCAGCAGCAGAACAGGGGGCAGTACGCAGTATTTT.

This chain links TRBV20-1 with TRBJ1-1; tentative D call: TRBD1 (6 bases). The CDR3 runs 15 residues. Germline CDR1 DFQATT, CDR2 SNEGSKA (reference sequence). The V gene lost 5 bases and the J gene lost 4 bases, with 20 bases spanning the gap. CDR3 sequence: CSARGQLIEGTEAFF. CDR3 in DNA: TGCAGTGCTCGAGGACAGCTCATCGAAGGCACTGAAGCTTTCTTT.

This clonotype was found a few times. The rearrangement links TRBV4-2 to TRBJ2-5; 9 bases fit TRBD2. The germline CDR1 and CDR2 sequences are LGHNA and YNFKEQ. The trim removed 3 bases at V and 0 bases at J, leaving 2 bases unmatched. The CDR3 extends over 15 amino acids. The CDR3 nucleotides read TGTGCCAGCAGCCAGCGGGAGGGGTACCAAGAGACCCAGTACTTC. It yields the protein CASSQREGYQETQYF.

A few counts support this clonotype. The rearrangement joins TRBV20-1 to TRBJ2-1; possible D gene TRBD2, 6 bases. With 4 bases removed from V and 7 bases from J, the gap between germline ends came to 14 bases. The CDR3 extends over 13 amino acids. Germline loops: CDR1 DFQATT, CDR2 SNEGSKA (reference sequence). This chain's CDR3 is CSATRDLVNEQFF. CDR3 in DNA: TGCAGTGCTACAAGGGACTTGGTAAATGAGCAGTTCTTC.

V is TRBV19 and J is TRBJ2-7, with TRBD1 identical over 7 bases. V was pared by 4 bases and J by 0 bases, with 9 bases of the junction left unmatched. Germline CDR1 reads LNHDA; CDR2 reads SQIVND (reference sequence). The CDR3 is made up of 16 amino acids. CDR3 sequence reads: CASSTYGGQPSYEQYF. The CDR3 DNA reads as TGTGCCAGTAGTACCTATGGGGGACAGCCCTCCTACGAGCAGTACTTC. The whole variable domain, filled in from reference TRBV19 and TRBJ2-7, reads DGGITQSPKYLFRKEGQNVTLSCEQNLNHDAMYWYRQDPGQGLRLIYYSQIVNDFQKGDIAEGYSVSREKKESFPLTVTSAQKNPTAFYLCASSTYGGQPSYEQYFGPGTRLTVT.

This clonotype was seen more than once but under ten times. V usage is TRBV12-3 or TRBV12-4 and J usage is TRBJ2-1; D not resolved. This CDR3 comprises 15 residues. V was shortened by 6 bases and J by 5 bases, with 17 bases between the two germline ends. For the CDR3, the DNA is TGTGCCAGCAGCTTCAACGGAGTAGGAGACAATGAGCAGTTCTTC. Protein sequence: CASSFNGVGDNEQFF.

CDR3 DNA: TGTGCCAGCAGCCAAGATGGGAAGGGGCCTCAAGAGACCCAGTACTTC. It encodes CASSQDGKGPQETQYF. This chain joins TRBV3-1 and TRBJ2-5, with D perhaps TRBD1 (5 bases). The CDR3 extends over 16 amino acids. V lost 0 bases to trimming and J lost 2 bases, with 13 bases between them. Germline V CDR1 and CDR2: LGHDT, YNNKEL (reference sequence).